Below, 31 T cell receptor beta chains from the same sample are listed, as sequenced in a study of T cells in Graves' hyperthyroidism and ophthalmopathy. What was amplified from RNA transcripts were TCR beta CDR3 regions. The study used the HTBI primer set for a first-round RT-PCR of the TCR CDR3. TCRdb called the multiplex PCR reads again in MiXCR, with one record for every CDR3 protein. The sample consists of 500,000 to 550,000 distinct CDR3 sequences, around 21% of them appearing once. Source material: blood. These receptors were taken from a man between 18 and 29 years old with Graves' hyperthyroidism.

The genes are TRBV14 and TRBJ1-2, with D possibly matching TRBD1 (5 bases). The germline gives CDR1 SGHDN, CDR2 FVKESK. The CDR3 consists of 13 residues. V was trimmed by 4 bases and J by 6 bases, leaving 12 bases between them. The CDR3 sequence is CASSRSPGHGYTF. Here the CDR3 DNA reads TGTGCCAGCAGCCGGTCGCCAGGGCATGGCTACACCTTC.

The V call is TRBV20-1, the J call TRBJ2-7; 7 nucleotides align to TRBD2. The V gene's germline CDR1 is DFQATT and CDR2 SNEGSKA (reference sequence). The length of the CDR3 is 14 residues. Unmatched junction bases numbered 7, after V lost 1 base and J lost 4 bases. CDR3 in DNA: TGCAGTGCTAGAGGAGGCGGGAGCGTTTACGAGCAGTACTTC. It is translated as CSARGGGSVYEQYF.

This clonotype has a count of ten or more. This chain connects TRBV28 to TRBJ2-7; a weak D match, TRBD2 (6 bases). Per germline, CDR1 MDHEN and CDR2 SYDVKM. The CDR3 sequence is 14 residues long. V was trimmed by 4 bases and J by 7 bases, leaving 17 bases between them. The CDR3 loop is CASSSGGPLEEQYF. The CDR3 nucleotides are TGTGCCAGCAGTTCCGGGGGACCTTTGGAGGAGCAGTACTTC.

This clonotype was counted ten times or more. J is TRBJ2-7 and V is TRBV6-1; 9 nucleotides align to TRBD1. This CDR3 spans 13 amino acids. CDR1 and CDR2 from the germline V gene are MNHNS and SASEGT. V shed 5 bases, J shed 6 bases, and the junction held 5 bases outside the gene matches. This CDR3 reads CASSTGTGTEQYF. CDR3 bases: TGTGCCAGCAGTACCGGGACAGGGACCGAGCAGTACTTC.

In its sample, this clonotype was seen many times. The V and J genes are TRBV2 and TRBJ2-7; D possibly corresponds to TRBD2 (6 bases). Germline assignment: CDR1 SNHLY and CDR2 FYNNEI. The length of the CDR3 is 13 residues. The germline V and J ends were trimmed by 4 bases and 5 bases, with 12 bases remaining between them. CDR3 bases: TGTGCCAGCAGTGCGGGGGTAGGGGACGAGCAGTACTTC. The encoded protein is CASSAGVGDEQYF.

The chain employs TRBV7-2 and TRBJ1-1, with D uncertain. The CDR3 extends over 13 amino acids. The germline V and J ends were trimmed by 5 bases and 9 bases, with 16 bases remaining between them. Germline V gives CDR1 SGHTA, CDR2 FQGNSA. The CDR3 here is CASSEKGTDKAFF. The CDR3 DNA reads TGTGCCAGCAGCGAAAAGGGTACGGATAAAGCTTTCTTT.

This clonotype was counted many times. This chain uses TRBV11-1 with TRBJ1-3; D unresolved. Germline V gives CDR1 SGHAT, CDR2 FQDESV (reference sequence). The V and J ends lost 5 bases and 0 bases respectively, with 14 bases between them. This CDR3 contains 16 residues. The CDR3 sequence is CASSHLTPISGNTIYF. CDR3 DNA: TGTGCCAGCAGCCATCTTACCCCCATCTCTGGAAACACCATATATTTT.

The chain joins TRBV7-2 to TRBJ2-2; 10 nucleotides align to TRBD2. V lost 4 bases and J lost 4; bases outside the gene matches: 6. Germline-derived CDR1 and CDR2 are SGHTA and FQGNSA. CDR3 size: 16 residues. CDR3 DNA sequence: TGTGCCAGCAGCTCAGCGGGGGGGCTCGTCACCGGGGAGCTGTTTTTT. Encoded protein: CASSSAGGLVTGELFF.

In this sample, this clonotype turned up a few times. The chain carries TRBV5-1 and TRBJ1-2; TRBD1 matches at 8 bases. This CDR3 region has 14 residues. Looked up from germline, CDR1 is SGHRS and CDR2 is YFSETQ. V lost 6 bases, J lost 7 bases, and 11 bases stayed unmatched. The CDR3 sequence is CASTAARGQTGYTF. The CDR3 DNA follows: TGCGCCAGCACTGCAGCCAGGGGGCAAACTGGCTACACCTTC.

A few counts support this clonotype. This rearrangement joins TRBV30 to TRBJ1-5; D call uncertain. The germline V and J ends were trimmed by 3 bases and 5 bases, with 17 bases remaining between them. Germline V gives CDR1 GTSNPN, CDR2 SVGIG (reference sequence). The length of the CDR3 is 15 residues. CDR3 nucleotides: TGTGCCTGGAGCATCCCGGCGGGGAGGGATCAGCCCCAGCATTTT. Translated: CAWSIPAGRDQPQHF.

V is TRBV13 and J is TRBJ1-1, with D uncertain. This CDR3 is built from 13 residues. CDR1 PRHDT and CDR2 FYEKMQ come from the germline V gene (reference sequence). Trimming removed 3 bases from V and 6 bases from J, with 11 bases in between. The CDR3 spells CASSLGPGPEAFF. In nucleotides, the CDR3 is TGTGCCAGCAGCTTGGGCCCGGGCCCTGAAGCTTTCTTT.

V is TRBV7-2 and J is TRBJ2-7, with 7 bases matching TRBD1. Per the germline V gene, CDR1 is SGHTA and CDR2 is FQGNSA. V was clipped by 5 bases and J by 5 bases; unmatched bases: 9. The CDR3 is made up of 14 amino acids. CDR3 DNA: TGTGCCAGCAGCCCTATGGGGACAGCGCACGAGCAGTACTTC. Residues: CASSPMGTAHEQYF.

This clonotype came up many times. DNA of the CDR3: TGTGCCAGCAGTTTAATAGGGCCCACCTACGAGCAGTACTTC. It encodes CASSLIGPTYEQYF. The V gene is TRBV28, the J gene TRBJ2-7; D gene uncertain. Germline V lookup: CDR1 MDHEN, CDR2 SYDVKM. The CDR3 is 14 amino acids. Deletions cut 2 bases from V and 2 bases from J, with 10 bases between. Full variable domain (outside the CDR3, taken from reference TRBV28 and TRBJ2-7): DVKVTQSSRYLVKRTGEKVFLECVQDMDHENMFWYRQDPGLGLRLIYFSYDVKMKEKGDIPEGYSVSREKKERFSLILESASTNQTSMYLCASSLIGPTYEQYFGPGTRLTVT.

This clonotype was recorded at least ten times. The chain employs TRBV19 and TRBJ2-7; 7 bases align to TRBD1. The J segment lost 3 bases and the V segment lost 5 bases, leaving 7 bases of the junction unmatched. Germline loops: CDR1 LNHDA, CDR2 SQIVND (reference sequence). This CDR3 comprises 14 residues. The CDR3 DNA is TGTGCCAGTAGTCCCGGGACAGCCGTCTACGAGCAGTACTTC. It encodes CASSPGTAVYEQYF. The variable domain in full, completed from reference TRBV19 and TRBJ2-7, reads DGGITQSPKYLFRKEGQNVTLSCEQNLNHDAMYWYRQDPGQGLRLIYYSQIVNDFQKGDIAEGYSVSREKKESFPLTVTSAQKNPTAFYLCASSPGTAVYEQYFGPGTRLTVT.

This clonotype has at least ten counts. The chain joins TRBV2 to TRBJ1-2; the D is unclear. Trimming stripped 6 bases from V and 2 bases from J, with 10 bases between. The CDR3 sequence is 13 residues long. Germline CDR1 and CDR2: SNHLY and FYNNEI. As DNA, the CDR3 is TGTGCCAGCAGGGGAACAGTAAACTATGGCTACACCTTC. Translating gives CASRGTVNYGYTF.

Concerning this clonotype itself: This clone may be a read error of a much larger clone one base away. The genes are TRBV30 and TRBJ1-5; possible D gene TRBD1, 5 bases. V was pared by 3 bases and J by 3 bases, with 12 bases between. The germline V gene encodes CDR1 GTSNPN and CDR2 SVGIG (reference sequence). This CDR3 has 14 residues. CDR3 bases: TGTGCCTGGAGAGGGGTTACTAACAATCAGCCCCAGCATTTT. Its translation: CAWRGVTNNQPQHF.

A few counts support this clonotype. The chain recombines TRBV15 with TRBJ1-2; TRBD1 matches 8 bases. The V and J ends lost 3 bases and 8 bases, in that order; junction bases with no gene match: 14. Germline values: CDR1 LNHNV, CDR2 YYDKDF (reference sequence). The CDR3 totals 16 residues. CDR3: CATSSGWTGPLRGYTF. The CDR3 DNA is TGTGCCACCAGCAGCGGCTGGACAGGGCCCCTTCGGGGCTACACCTTC.

The V gene is TRBV30, the J gene TRBJ1-2, with D possibly being TRBD1 (5 bases). The length of the CDR3 is 14 residues. Germline V CDR1 and CDR2: GTSNPN, SVGIG (reference sequence). Trimming cost V 4 bases and J 8 bases, with 20 bases left between them. CDR3 protein: CAWNRGLDGEGYTF. The CDR3 DNA sequence: TGTGCCTGGAATCGGGGCTTGGACGGGGAAGGCTACACCTTC.

This clonotype has ten or more counts. The chain links TRBV11-1 to TRBJ1-1; possibly TRBD1 for D (5 bases). The length of the CDR3 is 17 residues. Germline CDR1 reads SGHAT; CDR2 reads FQDESV (reference sequence). V lost 8 bases and J 5 bases, leaving 27 bases between the germline ends. The CDR3 nucleotides read TGTGCCAGCGCCCTTAACCAAAGAGAGCCCGGGGCGACTGAAGCTTTCTTT. Translated, it gives CASALNQREPGATEAFF.

This clonotype was detected many times. This rearrangement joins TRBV28 to TRBJ1-1, with D maybe TRBD1 (6 bases). Per germline, CDR1 MDHEN and CDR2 SYDVKM. The V gene lost 4 bases and the J gene lost 1 base, with 7 bases spanning the gap. CDR3 size: 13 residues. The CDR3 sequence: CASSYRANTEAFF. The CDR3, as DNA: TGTGCCAGCAGTTACAGGGCGAACACTGAAGCTTTCTTT.

This clonotype has a count of ten or more. The chain combines TRBV20-1 with TRBJ1-5; D possibly corresponds to TRBD1 (5 bases). This CDR3 comprises 17 residues. Germline V CDR1 and CDR2: DFQATT, SNEGSKA (reference sequence). Between the trimmed V and J ends, which lost 6 bases and 6 bases, there was a span of 27 bases. CDR3 DNA sequence: TGCAGTGCCACTCCTACCCGGGGCAGGCGCATGGTTCAGCCCCAGCATTTT. Its protein is CSATPTRGRRMVQPQHF.

This clonotype was seen many times. The chain carries TRBV19 and TRBJ2-5; possible D gene TRBD2, 6 bases. There are 14 residues in the CDR3. V was clipped by 2 bases and J by 5 bases, with 12 bases between them. Germline assignment: CDR1 LNHDA and CDR2 SQIVND (reference sequence). CDR3 protein: CASSIRGLRETQYF. In DNA, the CDR3 is TGTGCCAGTAGTATAAGGGGACTCAGGGAGACCCAGTACTTC.

This clonotype was detected ten times or more. The chain combines TRBV2 with TRBJ1-1, with 8 nucleotides matching TRBD1. Germline CDR1 is SNHLY and CDR2 is FYNNEI. V dropped 7 bases and J dropped 6; count of bases not matched to a gene: 7. CDR3 length equals 13 residues. CDR3 DNA: TGTGCCAGCAAACCGGACAGGGACTCTGAAGCTTTCTTT. It yields the protein CASKPDRDSEAFF.

This clonotype appeared many times. This chain joins TRBV29-1 and TRBJ1-1; D is unresolved. CDR1 and CDR2 (germline): SQVTM, ANQGSEA. The CDR3 consists of 12 residues. Trimming cost V 4 bases and J 0 bases, with 6 bases left between them. This chain's CDR3 is CSVAGLNTEAFF. CDR3 DNA: TGCAGCGTTGCGGGCCTGAACACTGAAGCTTTCTTT.

Concerning this clonotype itself: This may arise from a read error, as a much more abundant clone is one base away. The chain is built from TRBV6-1 and TRBJ1-2; D uncertain. The CDR3 is 13 amino acids. CDR1 is MNHNS, CDR2 SASEGT, per germline. The germline V and J ends were trimmed by 7 bases and 1 base, with 10 bases remaining between them. CDR3 sequence reads: CASKVGVNYGYTF. CDR3 nucleotides: TGTGCCAGCAAGGTAGGCGTTAACTATGGCTACACCTTC.

DNA of the CDR3: TGCGCCAGCAGCTTGGTAGGGACAGGGGGCTCTGGGGCCAACGTCCTGACTTTC. Its translation is CASSLVGTGGSGANVLTF. The chain uses TRBV5-1 and TRBJ2-6; 11 bases agree with TRBD1. V was pared by 0 bases and J by 0 bases, with 2 bases of the junction left unmatched. Germline V gives CDR1 SGHRS, CDR2 YFSETQ. This CDR3 contains 18 residues.

This chain uses TRBV6-4 with TRBJ1-5; the D is unclear. Trimming left V 5 bases short and J 5 bases short, with 13 bases between. The CDR3 has 14 amino acids. Per the germline V gene, CDR1 is MRHNA and CDR2 is SNTAGT. CDR3 sequence (DNA): TGTGCCAGCAGTCGTGGCTTTTTGGATCAGCCCCAGCATTTT. Translating gives CASSRGFLDQPQHF.

Note on this clonotype: A read error may be the cause here, since a much bigger clone is one base away. The gene calls are TRBV12-3 or TRBV12-4 and TRBJ2-7; 8 nucleotides align to TRBD1. The CDR3 extends over 14 amino acids. The DNA of the CDR3 is TGTTCCAGCAGTTTCACGACAGGGGTCTACGAGCAGTACTTC. Translated, it gives CSSSFTTGVYEQYF.

This clonotype was observed at least ten times. The conserved phenylalanine or tryptophan is not found at the CDR3 terminus, so this likely reflects a read error. The V gene is TRBV12-5, the J gene TRBJ2-5, with unresolved D. Germline CDR1 reads LGHNT; CDR2 reads FRNRAP. Trimming removed 6 bases from V and 5 bases from J, with 10 bases in between. CDR3 length equals 12 residues. CDR3 bases: TGTGCTAGTGGGGACGTTAGCGAGACCCAGTACCTC. Translating gives CASGDVSETQYL.

This clonotype was observed many times. This chain links TRBV20-1 with TRBJ1-2; 8 nucleotides align to TRBD1. V dropped 3 bases and J dropped 3; count of bases not matched to a gene: 3. CDR1 is DFQATT and CDR2 is SNEGSKA in the germline V gene (reference sequence). The CDR3 totals 13 residues. CDR3 nucleotide sequence: TGCAGTGCTAGTGGACAGGGAGACTATGGCTACACCTTC. This gives the protein CSASGQGDYGYTF.

The V gene is TRBV19, the J gene TRBJ1-1; D gene uncertain. CDR1 LNHDA and CDR2 SQIVND come from the germline V gene (reference sequence). This CDR3 has 12 residues. Trimming stripped 6 bases from V and 0 bases from J, with 5 bases between. The CDR3 DNA follows: TGTGCCAGTAGCTGGTTGAACACTGAAGCTTTCTTT. Its translation: CASSWLNTEAFF. The full variable domain, completed using reference TRBV19 and TRBJ1-1, is DGGITQSPKYLFRKEGQNVTLSCEQNLNHDAMYWYRQDPGQGLRLIYYSQIVNDFQKGDIAEGYSVSREKKESFPLTVTSAQKNPTAFYLCASSWLNTEAFFGQGTRLTVV.